What follows is one T cell receptor (beta chain) and its context. Antigen specificity is unknown. The data are from a study of OX40 agonist ivuxolimab in advanced cancers. Study overall: Dosing consisted of intravenous ivuxolimab at 0.01 to 10 mg/kg every 2 weeks.

TCRdb's table, derived via immunoSEQ multiplex PCR, lists solely in-frame clones and lacks some. The sample has about 21,000 clones; more than 75% are singletons. Blood samples were obtained at baseline, cycle 4 day 1, and cycle 7 day 1. Study outcomes and limitations: Individuals who were partial responders at 0.1-3.0 mg/kg had clonal expansion that ranked among the lowest. Some patients without response likewise showed low normalized clonal expansion.

The CDR3 is 14 residues long. In germline, CDR1 is SEHNR, CDR2 FQNEAQ (reference sequence). V lost 5 bases and J lost 2; bases outside the gene matches: 6. The V call is TRBV7-9, the J call TRBJ2-7, with 7 nucleotides matching TRBD1. This specimen was CD4+ or CD8+ T cells sorted from blood, taken in a trial of the OX40 agonist ivuxolimab. This sequence was found in an adult with an advanced solid tumor such as melanoma, head and neck, liver or kidney cancer. CDR3 sequence reads: CASSPRDRAYEQYF. CDR3 in DNA: TGTGCCAGCAGCCCCCGGGACAGAGCCTACGAGCAGTACTTC.